This T cell receptor (beta chain) was observed in a study of T cell repertoires in cytomegalovirus infection (dated by TCRdb to between 2018 and 2020). Regarding the study in general: Recently identified HLA-C-restricted CMV epitopes, whose presentation resists viral immunomodulation, were targeted by peptide stimulations together with well-studied HLA-B-restricted epitopes. Donor HLA type was relevant to the analysis, as public TCR beta signatures indicated carriage of CMV infection together with the matching HLA type. General conclusions and limits of the study: In the ex vivo response, HLA-C-restricted CMV-specific TCR beta clonotypes were dominant, and in two of eight donors the single most frequent clonotype came from this HLA-C-restricted group. In both this cohort and an independent roughly 330-donor cohort, the cumulative frequency of public TCR beta family members distinguished carriers of CMV infection plus the relevant HLA type.

Trimming costs V 6 bases and J 9 bases, and their ends lie 15 bases apart. Looking up the germline V gene yields CDR1 MNHEY and CDR2 SVGEGT. The CDR3 covers 13 residues, taking in both the cysteine and the phenylalanine. Solely the CDR3 DNA is kept, with 39 bases framed from the first base. For sequencing, an Illumina HiSeq 1500 was employed. TCRdb itself trimmed the public reads at Q25 with fastp, ran MiXCR and retained productive beta chains. All rows with the same CDR3 protein become a single entry with the most common DNA and genes. This sample lists hundreds of thousands of distinct CDR3 sequences; about 42% were detected once. The leading ten clones occupy about 39% of the sample. On this clonotype: Its antigen is not yet known. No much larger clone is present one base from it, and per-base qualities are unavailable.

The sample's treatment or condition label, in plain terms: in vitro stimulation with specific CMV peptide epitopes to enrich CMV-specific T cells. The rearrangement joined TRBV6-2 or TRBV6-3 to TRBJ1-5; the D gene remains uncertain. The TCR comes from a human donor in good health (CMV status not recorded). Some clones in this sample may be carry-over from other donors' samples. The sample consisted of cultured PBMCs, taken from culture after CMV antigen stimulation. The sequence in DNA is TGTGCCAGCAGCTATGGTGCACGAGGGCCCCAGCATTTT. It codes for CASSYGARGPQHF.